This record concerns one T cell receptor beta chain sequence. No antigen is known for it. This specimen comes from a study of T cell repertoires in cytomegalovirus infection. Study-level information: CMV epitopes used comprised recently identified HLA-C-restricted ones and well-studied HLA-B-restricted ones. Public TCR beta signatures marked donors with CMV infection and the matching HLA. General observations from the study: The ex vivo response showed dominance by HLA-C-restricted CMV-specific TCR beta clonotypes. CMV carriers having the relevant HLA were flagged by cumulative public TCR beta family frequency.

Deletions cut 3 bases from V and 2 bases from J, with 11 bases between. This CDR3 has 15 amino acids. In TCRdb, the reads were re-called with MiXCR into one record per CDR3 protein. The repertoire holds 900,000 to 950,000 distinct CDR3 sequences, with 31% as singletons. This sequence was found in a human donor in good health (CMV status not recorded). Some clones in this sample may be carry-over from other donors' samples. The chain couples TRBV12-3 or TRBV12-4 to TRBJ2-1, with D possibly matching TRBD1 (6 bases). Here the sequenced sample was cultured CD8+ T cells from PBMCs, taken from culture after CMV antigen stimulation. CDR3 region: CASSFRDTTYNEQFF. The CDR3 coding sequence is TGTGCCAGCAGTTTCCGGGACACGACCTACAATGAGCAGTTCTTC.